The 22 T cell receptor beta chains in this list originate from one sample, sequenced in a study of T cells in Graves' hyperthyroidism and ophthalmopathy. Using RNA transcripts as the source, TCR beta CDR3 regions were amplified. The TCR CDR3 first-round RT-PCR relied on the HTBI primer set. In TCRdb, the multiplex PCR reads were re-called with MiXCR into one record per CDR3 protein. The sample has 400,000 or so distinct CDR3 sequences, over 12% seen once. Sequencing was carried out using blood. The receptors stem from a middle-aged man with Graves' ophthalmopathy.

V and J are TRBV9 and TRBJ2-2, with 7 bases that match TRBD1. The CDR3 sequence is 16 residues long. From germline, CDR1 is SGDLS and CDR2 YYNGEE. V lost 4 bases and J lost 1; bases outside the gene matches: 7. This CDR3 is CASSTSTGLNTGELFF. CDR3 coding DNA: TGTGCCAGCAGCACCTCGACAGGGTTGAACACCGGGGAGCTGTTTTTT.

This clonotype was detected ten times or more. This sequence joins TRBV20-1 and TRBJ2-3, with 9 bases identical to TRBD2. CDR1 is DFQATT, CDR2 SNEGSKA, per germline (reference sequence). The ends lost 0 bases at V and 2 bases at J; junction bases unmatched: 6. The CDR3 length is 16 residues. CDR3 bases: TGCAGTGCTAGAGATCATCTAGCGGGGAACACAGATACGCAGTATTTT. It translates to CSARDHLAGNTDTQYF.

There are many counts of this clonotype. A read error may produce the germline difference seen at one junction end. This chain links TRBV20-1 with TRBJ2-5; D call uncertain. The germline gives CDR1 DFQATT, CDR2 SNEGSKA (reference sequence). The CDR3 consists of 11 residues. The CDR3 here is CSARVSGTQYF. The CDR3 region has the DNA TGCAGTGCCAGAGTCTCGGGGACCCAGTACTTC.

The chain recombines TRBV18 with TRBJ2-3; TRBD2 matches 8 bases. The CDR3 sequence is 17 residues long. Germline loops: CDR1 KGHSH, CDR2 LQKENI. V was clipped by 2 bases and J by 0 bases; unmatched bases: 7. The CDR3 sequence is CASSPFPSGQSTDTQYF. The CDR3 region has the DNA TGTGCCAGCTCACCATTCCCTAGCGGGCAGAGCACAGATACGCAGTATTTT.

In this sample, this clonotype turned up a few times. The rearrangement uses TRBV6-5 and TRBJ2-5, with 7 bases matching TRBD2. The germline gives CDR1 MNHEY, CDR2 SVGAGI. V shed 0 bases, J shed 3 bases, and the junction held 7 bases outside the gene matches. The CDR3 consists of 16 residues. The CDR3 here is CASSYSTAGLEETQYF. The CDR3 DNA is TGTGCCAGCAGTTACTCGACAGCGGGGCTGGAAGAGACCCAGTACTTC.

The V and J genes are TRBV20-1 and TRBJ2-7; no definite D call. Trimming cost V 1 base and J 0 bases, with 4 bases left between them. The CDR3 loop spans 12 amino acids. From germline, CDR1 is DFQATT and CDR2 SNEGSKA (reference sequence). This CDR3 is CSARGFSYEQYF. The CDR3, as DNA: TGCAGTGCTAGAGGGTTCTCCTACGAGCAGTACTTC.

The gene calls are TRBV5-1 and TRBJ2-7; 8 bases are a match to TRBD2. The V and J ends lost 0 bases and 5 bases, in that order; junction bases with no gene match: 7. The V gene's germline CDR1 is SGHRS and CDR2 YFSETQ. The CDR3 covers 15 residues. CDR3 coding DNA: TGCGCCAGCAGCTTGGTAATTAGCGGGGCCCACGAGCAGTACTTC. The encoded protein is CASSLVISGAHEQYF.

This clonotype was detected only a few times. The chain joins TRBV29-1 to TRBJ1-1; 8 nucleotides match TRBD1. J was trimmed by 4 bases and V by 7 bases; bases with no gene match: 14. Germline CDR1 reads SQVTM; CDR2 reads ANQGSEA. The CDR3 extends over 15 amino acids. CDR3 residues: CSASGSGGSGTEAFF. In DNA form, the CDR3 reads TGCAGCGCGAGTGGGTCAGGGGGCTCGGGCACTGAAGCTTTCTTT.

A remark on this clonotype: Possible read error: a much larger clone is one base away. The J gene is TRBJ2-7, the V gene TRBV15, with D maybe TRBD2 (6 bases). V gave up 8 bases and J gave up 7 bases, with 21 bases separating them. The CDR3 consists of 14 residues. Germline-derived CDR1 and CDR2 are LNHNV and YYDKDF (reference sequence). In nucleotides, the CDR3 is TGTGCCACCGGCGAGCCGCACCCGGGGGATGAGCAGTACTTC. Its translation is CATGEPHPGDEQYF.

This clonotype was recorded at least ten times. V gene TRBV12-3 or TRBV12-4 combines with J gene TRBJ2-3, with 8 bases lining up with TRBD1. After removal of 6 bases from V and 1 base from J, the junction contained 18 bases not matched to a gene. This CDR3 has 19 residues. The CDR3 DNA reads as TGTGCCAGCAGGGAAGACAGGGGAGGCCCCTTAGCTGGCACAGATACGCAGTATTTT. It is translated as CASREDRGGPLAGTDTQYF.

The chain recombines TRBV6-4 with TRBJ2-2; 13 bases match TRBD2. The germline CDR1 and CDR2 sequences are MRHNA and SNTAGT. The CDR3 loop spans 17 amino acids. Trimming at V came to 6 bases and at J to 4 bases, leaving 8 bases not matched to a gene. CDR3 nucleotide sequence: TGTGCCAGCAGCGTGCTACTAGCGGGAGGGGGCACCGGGGAGCTGTTTTTT. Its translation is CASSVLLAGGGTGELFF.

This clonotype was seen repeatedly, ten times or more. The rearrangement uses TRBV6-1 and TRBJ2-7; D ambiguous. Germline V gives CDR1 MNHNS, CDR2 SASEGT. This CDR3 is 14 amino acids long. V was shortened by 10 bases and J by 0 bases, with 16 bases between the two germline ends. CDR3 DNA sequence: TGTGCCATCGAAGACACAGCCTTCTCCTACGAGCAGTACTTC. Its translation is CAIEDTAFSYEQYF.

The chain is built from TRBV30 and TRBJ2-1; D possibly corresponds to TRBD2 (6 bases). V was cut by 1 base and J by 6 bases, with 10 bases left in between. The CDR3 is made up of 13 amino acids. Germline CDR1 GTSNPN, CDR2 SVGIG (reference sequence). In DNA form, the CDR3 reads TGTGCCTGGAGTGATTTTAGCGGCAATGAGCAGTTCTTC. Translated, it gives CAWSDFSGNEQFF.

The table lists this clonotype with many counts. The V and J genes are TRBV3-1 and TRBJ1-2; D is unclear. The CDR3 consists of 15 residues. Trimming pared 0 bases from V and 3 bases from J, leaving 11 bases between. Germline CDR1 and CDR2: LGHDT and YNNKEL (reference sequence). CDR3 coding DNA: TGTGCCAGCAGCCAAGATCTCATGGTTTACTATGGCTACACCTTC. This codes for CASSQDLMVYYGYTF.

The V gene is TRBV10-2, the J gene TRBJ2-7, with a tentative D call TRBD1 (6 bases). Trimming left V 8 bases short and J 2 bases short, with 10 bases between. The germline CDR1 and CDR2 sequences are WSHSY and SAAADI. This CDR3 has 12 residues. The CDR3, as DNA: TGCGCCAGCCGACAGGACCCCTACGAGCAGTACTTC. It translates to CASRQDPYEQYF.

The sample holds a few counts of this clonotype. In nucleotides, the CDR3 is TGCAGCGTTGAGTCCCTTAGCTGGAACACTGAAGCTTTCTTT. Amino acids: CSVESLSWNTEAFF. The V gene is TRBV29-1, the J gene TRBJ1-1; D is ambiguous. The CDR3 has 14 amino acids. CDR1 and CDR2 from the germline V gene are SQVTM and ANQGSEA. V lost 3 bases, J lost 1 base, and 12 bases lay in between.

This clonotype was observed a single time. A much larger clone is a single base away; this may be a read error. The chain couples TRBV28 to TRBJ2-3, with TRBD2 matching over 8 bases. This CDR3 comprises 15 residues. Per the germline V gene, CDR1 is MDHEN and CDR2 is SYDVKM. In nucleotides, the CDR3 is TGTGTCAGCAGTTTACCGGGAGGGTATTTTGATACGCAGTATTTT. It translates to CVSSLPGGYFDTQYF.

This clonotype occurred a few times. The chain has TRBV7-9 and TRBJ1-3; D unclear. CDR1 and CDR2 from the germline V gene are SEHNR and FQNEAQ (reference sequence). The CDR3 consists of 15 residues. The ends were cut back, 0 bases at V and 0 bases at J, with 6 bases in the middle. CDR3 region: CASSLATDSGNTIYF. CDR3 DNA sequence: TGTGCCAGCAGCTTAGCCACGGACTCTGGAAACACCATATATTTT.

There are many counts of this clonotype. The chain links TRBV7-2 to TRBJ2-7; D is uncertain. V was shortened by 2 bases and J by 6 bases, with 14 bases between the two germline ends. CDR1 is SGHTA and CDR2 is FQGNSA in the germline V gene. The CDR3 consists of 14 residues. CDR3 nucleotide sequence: TGTGCCAGCAGCTTAAGCCCAGCCTCGCCCGAGCAGTACTTC. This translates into CASSLSPASPEQYF.

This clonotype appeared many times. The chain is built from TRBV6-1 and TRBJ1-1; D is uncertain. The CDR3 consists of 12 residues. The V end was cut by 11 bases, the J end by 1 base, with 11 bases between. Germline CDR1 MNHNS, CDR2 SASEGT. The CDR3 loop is CASGWANTEAFF. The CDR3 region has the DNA TGTGCCTCCGGGTGGGCGAACACTGAAGCTTTCTTT.

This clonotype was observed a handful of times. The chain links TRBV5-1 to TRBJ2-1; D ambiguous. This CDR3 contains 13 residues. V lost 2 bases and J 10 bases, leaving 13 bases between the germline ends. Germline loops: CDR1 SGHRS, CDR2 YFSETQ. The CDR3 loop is CASSFRGATEQFF. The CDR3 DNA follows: TGCGCCAGCAGCTTTCGCGGCGCCACGGAGCAGTTCTTC.

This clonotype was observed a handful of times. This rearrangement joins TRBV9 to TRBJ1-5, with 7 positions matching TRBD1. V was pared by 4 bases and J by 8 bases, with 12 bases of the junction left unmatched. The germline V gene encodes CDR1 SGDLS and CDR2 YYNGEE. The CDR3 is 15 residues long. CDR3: CASSLMDRRGEPQHF. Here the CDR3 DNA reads TGTGCCAGCAGCCTTATGGACAGGCGAGGGGAGCCCCAGCATTTT.